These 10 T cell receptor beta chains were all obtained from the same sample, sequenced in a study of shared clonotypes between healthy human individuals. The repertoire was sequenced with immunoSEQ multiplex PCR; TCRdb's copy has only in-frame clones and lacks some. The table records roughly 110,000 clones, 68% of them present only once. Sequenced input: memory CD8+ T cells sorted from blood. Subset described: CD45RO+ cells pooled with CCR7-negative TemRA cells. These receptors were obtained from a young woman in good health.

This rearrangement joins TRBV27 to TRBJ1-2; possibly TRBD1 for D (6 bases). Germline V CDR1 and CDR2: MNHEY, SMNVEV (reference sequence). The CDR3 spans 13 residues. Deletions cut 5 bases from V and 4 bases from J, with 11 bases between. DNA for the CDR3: TGTGCCAGCAGTGCATGGACAGCCTATGGCTACACCTTC. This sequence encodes CASSAWTAYGYTF.

The CDR3 here is CASSQSSGTRTDTQYF. DNA of the CDR3: TGTGCCAGCAGCCAATCGTCGGGGACCCGCACAGATACGCAGTATTTT. J is TRBJ2-3 and V is TRBV16, with D possibly being TRBD1 or TRBD2 (5 bases each). Per the germline V gene, CDR1 is KGHSY and CDR2 is FQNENV. The CDR3 loop spans 16 amino acids. V was shortened by 0 bases and J by 1 base, with 11 bases between the two germline ends.

The CDR3 bases are TGTGCCAGCAGTTTCCCCCGTGCCGGGACAAACACCGGGGAGCTGTTTTTT. The encoded protein is CASSFPRAGTNTGELFF. The J gene is TRBJ2-2, the V gene TRBV28; a possible D gene is TRBD1 (6 bases). Per germline, CDR1 MDHEN and CDR2 SYDVKM. V was clipped by 3 bases and J by 2 bases, with 16 bases between them. The CDR3 is 17 residues long.

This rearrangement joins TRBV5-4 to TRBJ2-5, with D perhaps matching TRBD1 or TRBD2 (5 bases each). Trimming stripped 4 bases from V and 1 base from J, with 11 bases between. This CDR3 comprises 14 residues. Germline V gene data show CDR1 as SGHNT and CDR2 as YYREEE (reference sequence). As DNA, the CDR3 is TGTGCCAGCAGCCCAGGGACCGGCCAAGAGACCCAGTACTTC. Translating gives CASSPGTGQETQYF.

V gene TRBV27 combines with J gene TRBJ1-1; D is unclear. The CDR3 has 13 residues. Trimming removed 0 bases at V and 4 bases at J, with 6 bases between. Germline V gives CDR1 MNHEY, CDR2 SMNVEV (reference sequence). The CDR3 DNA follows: TGTGCCAGCAGTTTATCAGGGTTCACTGAAGCTTTCTTT. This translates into CASSLSGFTEAFF.

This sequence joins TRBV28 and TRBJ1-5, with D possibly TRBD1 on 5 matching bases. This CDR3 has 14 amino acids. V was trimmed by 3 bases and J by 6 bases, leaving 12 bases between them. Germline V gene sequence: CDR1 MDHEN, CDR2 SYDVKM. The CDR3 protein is CASSFTGTSQPQHF. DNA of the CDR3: TGTGCCAGCAGTTTCACGGGGACGAGTCAGCCCCAGCATTTT.

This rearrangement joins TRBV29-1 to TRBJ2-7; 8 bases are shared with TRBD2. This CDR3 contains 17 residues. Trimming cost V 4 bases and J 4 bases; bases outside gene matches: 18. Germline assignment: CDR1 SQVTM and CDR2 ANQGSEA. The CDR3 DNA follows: TGCAGCGTTGTCGAACGGGAGGGCTGGTTGCGGAGGTACGAGCAGTACTTC. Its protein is CSVVEREGWLRRYEQYF.

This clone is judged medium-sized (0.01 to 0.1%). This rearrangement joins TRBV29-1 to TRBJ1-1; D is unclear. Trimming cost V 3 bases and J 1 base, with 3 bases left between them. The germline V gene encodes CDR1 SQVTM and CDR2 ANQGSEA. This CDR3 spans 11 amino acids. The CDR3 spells CSVEGNTEAFF. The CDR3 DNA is TGCAGCGTTGAGGGGAACACTGAAGCTTTCTTT.

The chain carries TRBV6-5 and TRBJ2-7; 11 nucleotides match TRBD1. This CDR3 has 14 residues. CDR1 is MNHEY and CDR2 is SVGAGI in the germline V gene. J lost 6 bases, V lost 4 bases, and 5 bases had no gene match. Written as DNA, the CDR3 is TGTGCCAGCAGTTCCGGGACAGGGGGAGCCGAGCAGTACTTC. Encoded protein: CASSSGTGGAEQYF.

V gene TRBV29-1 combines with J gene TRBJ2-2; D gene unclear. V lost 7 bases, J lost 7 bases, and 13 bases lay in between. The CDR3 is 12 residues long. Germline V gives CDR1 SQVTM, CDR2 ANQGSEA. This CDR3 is CSALTGFGELFF. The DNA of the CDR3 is TGCAGCGCCCTAACCGGGTTCGGGGAGCTGTTTTTT.